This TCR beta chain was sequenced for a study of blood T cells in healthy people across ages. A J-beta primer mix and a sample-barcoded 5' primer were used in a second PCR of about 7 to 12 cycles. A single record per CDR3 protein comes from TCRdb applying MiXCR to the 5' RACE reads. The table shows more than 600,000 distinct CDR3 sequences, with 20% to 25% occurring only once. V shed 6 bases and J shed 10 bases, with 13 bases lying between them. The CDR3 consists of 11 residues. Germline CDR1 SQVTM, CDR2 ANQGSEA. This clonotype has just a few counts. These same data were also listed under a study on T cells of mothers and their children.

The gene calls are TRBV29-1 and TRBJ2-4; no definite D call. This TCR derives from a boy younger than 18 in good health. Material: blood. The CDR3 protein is CSVVPAGIQYF. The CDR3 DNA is TGCAGCGTAGTCCCCGCCGGTATTCAGTACTTC.